This T cell receptor (beta chain) appears in the sequencing data of a study of T cells in narcolepsy. Study information: Enrolled donors included narcolepsy type 1 or type 2 patients and healthy controls.

From germline, CDR1 is SGHTA and CDR2 FQGNSA. The V end was cut by 1 base, the J end by 0 bases, with 6 bases between. The CDR3 has 15 amino acids. A remark on this clone: Its antigen is undetermined.

Profiled with immunoSEQ multiplex PCR; TCRdb holds only in-frame clones, not every one. This sample has tens of thousands of clones, with 70% to 80% found just once. General observations from the study: Autoreactive clonotypes reportedly recurred in blood of same and different patients, not controls. Autoreactive HCRT-specific and TRIB2-specific clonotypes were marked in same-patient CSF-versus-blood CD4+ comparisons.

The receptor comes from a human donor with narcolepsy. The chain employs TRBV7-2 and TRBJ2-2; no clear D gene. What was sequenced was CD45RA- memory CD4+ T cells from PBMCs. The CDR3 loop reads CASSLGVSNTGELFF. The CDR3 coding sequence is TGTGCCAGCAGCTTAGGTGTTTCGAACACCGGGGAGCTGTTTTTT.